This T cell receptor beta chain derives from a study of identical twins listed by TCRdb under 2016. For the wider study: To test whether fetal clonotypes persist, the study used deep sequencing on TCR alpha and beta repertoires from monozygotic twins, unrelated adults of various ages, and cord blood. Replicate twin experiments were performed at different times using different library preparation protocols to rule out contamination. Here is what the overall study found, with its caveats: A weaker excess of twin sharing was found in beta out-of-frame sequences because the signal-to-noise ratio was lowered by fewer shared sequences. Compared with coincidental sharing between unrelated individuals, an excess of low generation-probability sequences was observed among out-of-frame TCR alpha sequences shared between twins. In monozygotic twins, out-of-frame TCR alpha sharing was systematically underestimated by recombination models, although the models agreed with sharing between unrelated individuals. Abundant cord blood beta clonotypes carried fewer insertions; young adult naive repertoires showed a weaker similar trend, while memory repertoires showed none. Zero-insertion analyses could be partly confounded by invariant T cells such as MAIT and iNKT, though diverse VJ usage argued against such confounding for most clonotypes. Because the same donors could not be followed over many years, the conclusions depended on cross-sectional statistical analysis.

Every donor was a healthy Caucasian. The twin cohort consisted of three pairs of female monozygotic twins, all aged about 18 to 29 years. Positive isolation kits from Invitrogen were used to isolate CD4+ and CD8+ T cell populations. The receptor library was made with 5' RACE. This sample was sequenced with an Illumina HiSeq 2000. Template switching added a universal primer binding site, and the final cDNA carried a unique molecular identifier that allowed TCR cDNA molecules to be counted accurately. Specific primers in the conserved constant-segment region were used to synthesize first-strand cDNA for the TCR alpha and beta chains. Each cDNA library was double barcoded, with a SMART-Mk sample barcode plus Illumina barcodes, to control for contamination. Two successive PCR steps introduced TruSeq adapter sequences along with Illumina sample barcodes. The Illumina HiSeq platform was used with custom primers to sequence TCR alpha and beta cDNA libraries. As for how the authors treated the data: Raw reads were processed with MiGEC to extract unique molecular identifiers, and MiXCR was used to determine CDR3 positions. Recombination models were inferred per individual with the repgenHMM and IGoR tools using an EM algorithm. The tcR package in R was used for shared clonotype analysis, with sharing normalized by the product of cloneset sizes. To study raw recombination free of thymic and clonal selection effects, out-of-frame nonproductive sequences were analyzed. The raw public data were reprocessed by TCRdb itself: fastp quality trimming at Q25, MiXCR clonotype calling, in-frame beta chains only. Rows are combined by CDR3 protein, so each entry shows the most common genes and DNA. The V and J calls were not made by the authors but by TCRdb's processing. Within this sample are hundreds of thousands of distinct CDR3 sequences, with about 24% of them counted one time only. Together, the top ten hold roughly 2.8% of the sample.

This clonotype occurred many times. Its target antigen remains unknown. Base-call qualities are not available, and no considerably larger clone is one nucleotide away. V and J are truncated by 4 bases and 5 bases respectively, leaving an intervening sequence of 8 bases. The CDR3, from cysteine to phenylalanine, totals 12 residues. Only CDR3 DNA remains: 36 bases, in frame from the first base. From the germline V gene, CDR1 is SGHVS and CDR2 is FNYEAQ. This same sample was also part of a study on T cells expressing NK-cell markers. The second investigation adds: Roughly 8 donors provided sorted CD3+CD56+NKG2C+, CD3+CD56+NKG2C- and CD3+CD56-NKG2C+ T-cell subsets, whose TCR beta-chain repertoires were profiled. Among the eight sequenced donors, seven were HCMV-seropositive and one was HCMV-seronegative. In several experiments an anti-gammadeltaTCR antibody was added to restrict sorting to alphabetaTCR-expressing T cells. In 6 or 7 donors, the dominant CD3+CD56+NKG2C+ clonotypes ranked among the top 10 CD8+ clonotypes, making up roughly 1.0-7.5% of CD8+ T cells. Those dominant clonotypes were again the most abundant among CD3+CD56-NKG2C+ cells in a handful of donors, at about 25-60.1%. Whether the expanded NKG2C-expressing T cell clones were specific for HCMV antigens was left unclear. The eight sequenced donors were randomly selected healthy volunteers, three men and five women. HCMV-specific IgG was detected in serum with a commercial ELISA kit to determine HCMV serostatus. Reads were demultiplexed and grouped by UMI with MIGEC, and clonotypes were assembled and quantified with MiTCR. To exclude erroneous sequences, only TCR cDNA sequences supported by at least two reads were retained. Downstream repertoire analysis used the tcR package, and clonotypes were matched across fractions by CDR3 nucleotide sequence plus V segment. VDJmatch was used to annotate antigen specificity against VDJdb, with one amino acid substitution allowed in CDR3.

What was sequenced was CD4+ T cells sorted from blood. The sequence links TRBV7-6 to TRBJ1-1; tentative D gene TRBD1, with 5 bases matching. The TCR originated in a woman in her late teens or twenties in good health. The sequenced DNA: TGTGCCAGCAGCTCCGGGGGAACTGAAGCTTTCTTT. Translated, it reads CASSSGGTEAFF.